Following are 17 T cell receptor beta chains from one sample sequenced in a study of blood T cells in healthy people across ages. Using a J-beta primer mix together with a sample-barcoded 5' primer, a second PCR was run for about 6 to 11 cycles. TCRdb re-derived calls from the 5' RACE reads in MiXCR, one entry per CDR3 protein. The sample contains about 1.1 million distinct CDR3 sequences, around two fifths of which appear only once. Sequenced: blood. Source of these receptors: a man younger than 35 in good health.

On this clonotype itself: A read error may produce the germline difference seen at one junction end. The chain links TRBV11-3 to TRBJ2-1; the D call may be TRBD1 or TRBD2 (5 bases each). The end of the DNA aligns better with TRBJ2-7, so the J call may be wrong. Germline assignment: CDR1 SGHNT and CDR2 YENEEA. The CDR3 is made up of 15 amino acids. Written as DNA, the CDR3 is TGTGCCAGAAGCTTAATGGGTGGGGGTGACAATGAGCAGTACTTC. It codes for CARSLMGGGDNEQYF.

The chain is built from TRBV9 and TRBJ2-2; weak D call: TRBD1 (7 bases). The CDR3 loop spans 18 amino acids. Between the trimmed V and J ends, which lost 0 bases and 2 bases, there was a span of 17 bases. CDR1 is SGDLS and CDR2 is YYNGEE in the germline V gene. The CDR3 DNA follows: TGTGCCAGCAGCGTAGAAGGCGCGGGGACAGAAAACACCGGGGAGCTGTTTTTT. Amino acids: CASSVEGAGTENTGELFF.

This clonotype was counted a few times. The chain joins TRBV27 to TRBJ1-2; 8 bases map to TRBD1. CDR1 MNHEY and CDR2 SMNVEV come from the germline V gene (reference sequence). The CDR3 totals 14 residues. Unmatched junction bases numbered 10, after V lost 5 bases and J lost 8 bases. In DNA form, the CDR3 reads TGTGCCAGCAGTCGGGAAACAGGGACAGGCGGCTACACCTTC. Its protein product is CASSRETGTGGYTF.

V gene TRBV4-2 combines with J gene TRBJ1-6, with unresolved D. The CDR3 has 15 residues. Germline-derived CDR1 and CDR2 are LGHNA and YNFKEQ. V dropped 0 bases and J dropped 7 bases, with 10 bases sitting between them. Written as DNA, the CDR3 is TGTGCCAGCAGCCAAGAACCGCCTGGGAATTCACCCCTCCACTTT. Protein sequence: CASSQEPPGNSPLHF.

The sample holds many counts of this clonotype. The chain recombines TRBV5-1 with TRBJ2-6; TRBD1 agrees at 9 bases. This CDR3 region has 17 residues. Germline lookup yields CDR1 SGHRS and CDR2 YFSETQ. The ends lost 6 bases at V and 1 base at J; junction bases unmatched: 8. CDR3 DNA: TGCGCCAGCAAGATTACAGGGGGCAATTCTGGGGCCAACGTCCTGACTTTC. Protein: CASKITGGNSGANVLTF.

The V gene is TRBV2, the J gene TRBJ2-1; no reliable D call. V dropped 0 bases and J dropped 9 bases, with 12 bases sitting between them. The CDR3 loop spans 14 amino acids. Looked up from germline, CDR1 is SNHLY and CDR2 is FYNNEI. This CDR3 reads CASSEARRDGEQFF. The CDR3 DNA reads TGTGCCAGCAGTGAAGCGCGAAGGGATGGTGAGCAGTTCTTC. Together with reference TRBV2 and TRBJ2-1, the CDR3 gives the full variable domain: EPEVTQTPSHQVTQMGQEVILRCVPISNHLYFYWYRQILGQKVEFLVSFYNNEISEKSEIFDDQFSVERPDGSNFTLKIRSTKLEDSAMYFCASSEARRDGEQFFGPGTRLTVL.

The chain recombines TRBV6-2 or TRBV6-3 with TRBJ2-5; TRBD1 matches 9 bases. Judging by the DNA end, TRBJ2-7 fits better; the J call may be wrong. This CDR3 has 16 amino acids. Germline V gives CDR1 MNHEY, CDR2 SVGEGT. DNA for the CDR3: TGTGCCAGCAGTGTTACCCGGGACAGGGCTCTCTACGAGCAGTACTTC. Translated, it gives CASSVTRDRALYEQYF.

The J gene is TRBJ1-1, the V gene TRBV4-1; D perhaps matches TRBD1 (5 bases). CDR1 is MGHRA and CDR2 is YSYEKL in the germline V gene. The CDR3 covers 16 residues. Trimming cost V 0 bases and J 2 bases, with 13 bases left between them. CDR3 coding DNA: TGCGCCAGCAGCCAAGATGTTTTAGGGGTCAACACTGAAGCTTTCTTT. Translation: CASSQDVLGVNTEAFF.

The gene calls are TRBV14 and TRBJ2-5; 10 nucleotides match TRBD2. The CDR3 spans 16 residues. The germline gives CDR1 SGHDN, CDR2 FVKESK. The V gene end was trimmed by 3 bases and the J gene end by 5 bases; junction bases not matched to a gene: 9. The CDR3 loop reads CASSQQLAGYFETQYF. In nucleotides, the CDR3 is TGTGCCAGCAGCCAGCAACTAGCGGGGTATTTTGAGACCCAGTACTTC.

The chain carries TRBV5-1 and TRBJ1-1, with 9 bases identical to TRBD1. The germline CDR1 and CDR2 sequences are SGHRS and YFSETQ. The CDR3 covers 16 residues. Germline trimming cut 2 bases from V and 5 bases from J; bases unmatched to any gene: 10. The CDR3 here is CASSFTPGQGGTEAFF. CDR3 nucleotides: TGCGCCAGCAGCTTCACTCCGGGACAGGGAGGGACTGAAGCTTTCTTT.

The chain links TRBV21-1 to TRBJ2-1. TRBV21-1 is annotated as a pseudogene. This CDR3 contains 14 residues. The CDR3 coding sequence is TGTGCCAGCAGCAAAGCGTTCCTTTTCTACGAGCAGTTCTTC. Amino acid sequence: CASSKAFLFYEQFF.

This clonotype was seen a handful of times. The rearrangement uses TRBV20-1 and TRBJ1-5; D not resolved. The germline CDR1 and CDR2 sequences are DFQATT and SNEGSKA (reference sequence). This CDR3 has 13 amino acids. V lost 1 base and J 2 bases, leaving 6 bases between the germline ends. The CDR3 loop is CSARVGGNQPQHF. The CDR3 nucleotides are TGCAGTGCTAGAGTGGGTGGCAATCAGCCCCAGCATTTT.

The chain links TRBV25-1 to TRBJ1-1; TRBD1 agrees at 7 bases. The CDR3 loop spans 16 amino acids. Losses at the gene ends were 4 bases for V and 5 bases for J; bases not matched to a gene: 13. Germline V lookup: CDR1 MGHDK, CDR2 SYGVNS. In DNA form, the CDR3 reads TGTGCCAGCAGTGCCCTACCGACAGGGTCCACGACTGAAGCTTTCTTT. This gives the protein CASSALPTGSTTEAFF.

This chain connects TRBV4-1 to TRBJ2-1; D possibly corresponds to TRBD1 (6 bases). CDR1 and CDR2 from the germline V gene are MGHRA and YSYEKL. This CDR3 spans 15 amino acids. V shed 2 bases and J shed 3 bases, with 11 bases lying between them. In DNA, the CDR3 is TGCGCCAGCAGCCAACCCACAGGGCTCTACAATGAGCAGTTCTTC. The encoded protein is CASSQPTGLYNEQFF.

The chain combines TRBV6-5 with TRBJ1-1, with D perhaps TRBD1 (5 bases). Trimming left V 5 bases short and J 0 bases short, with 13 bases between. The CDR3 spans 15 residues. Germline V gives CDR1 MNHEY, CDR2 SVGAGI. The chain's CDR3 is CASSADRLMNTEAFF. In nucleotides, the CDR3 is TGTGCCAGCAGTGCTGACAGACTAATGAACACTGAAGCTTTCTTT.

The J gene is TRBJ2-5, the V gene TRBV11-2, with D tentatively TRBD2 (5 bases). This CDR3 is built from 17 residues. CDR1 and CDR2 from the germline V gene are SGHAT and FQNNGV. The germline V and J ends were trimmed by 5 bases and 0 bases, with 19 bases remaining between them. The CDR3 spells CASSQANVEGYQETQYF. The CDR3 bases are TGTGCCAGCAGCCAGGCCAATGTAGAGGGATACCAAGAGACCCAGTACTTC.

The gene calls are TRBV7-9 and TRBJ1-2, with a tentative D call TRBD1 (6 bases). Germline CDR1 reads SEHNR; CDR2 reads FQNEAQ (reference sequence). V lost 5 bases, J lost 3 bases, and 16 bases lay in between. This CDR3 comprises 15 residues. This CDR3 reads CASSENRAVDYGYTF. The CDR3 nucleotides are TGTGCCAGCAGCGAGAACAGGGCCGTGGACTATGGCTACACCTTC.